This T cell receptor (beta chain) was obtained from a study of a mutant IDH1 vaccine in newly diagnosed glioma. As to this clone: Its antigen remains unidentified.

Time point of the sample: week 5, during vaccination. Vaccine doses each comprised 300 ug of mutant IDH1 20-mer peptide, with topical imiquimod. The V gene's germline CDR1 is SNHLY and CDR2 FYNNEI. The CDR3 covers 14 residues. V gave up 6 bases and J gave up 1 base; unmatched junction bases: 2. Sequenced by immunoSEQ multiplex PCR; TCRdb stores in-frame clones only, minus some. The repertoire holds 35,000 to 45,000 clones, with about four fifths as singletons. The chain uses TRBV2 and TRBJ2-5; 10 bases align to TRBD1. The specimen comprised PBMCs, sampled from a glioma patient whose treatment included an IDH1 peptide vaccine. This TCR derives from a man over 45 with glioma. The CDR3 reads CASRWTGGQETQYF. CDR3 sequence (DNA): TGTGCCAGCAGATGGACAGGGGGCCAAGAGACCCAGTACTTC.